This T cell receptor beta chain was obtained from a study of response to subunit inactivated influenza vaccine. MiXCR was run by TCRdb on the RT-PCR reads, yielding one entry per CDR3 protein. The data contain just under 550,000 distinct CDR3 sequences, less than 25% of them singletons. CDR1 SGHRS and CDR2 YFSETQ come from the germline V gene. The CDR3 loop spans 16 amino acids. J gave up 1 base and V 0 bases, and 6 bases lay outside the gene matches. This clonotype was seen only a few times. These records were also assigned to another study, of T cells expressing NK-cell markers. That paper states: 5'RACE template switching with UMIs generated TCR beta cDNA. Seven donors tested HCMV-seropositive and one tested seronegative among the eight sequenced. Researchers report these clonotypes also headed the CD3+CD56-NKG2C+ fraction in a handful of donors.

The chain carries TRBV5-1 and TRBJ1-1; 7 nucleotides agree with TRBD1. This TCR was sampled from a man aged 45-65 years who received an inactivated influenza vaccine. Here the sequenced sample was CD4+ T cells sorted from PBMCs, taken 11 to 12 days after vaccination. CDR3 coding DNA: TGCGCCAGCAGCTTGGGAGGGACAGCTAAGAACACTGAAGCTTTCTTT. Translating it yields CASSLGGTAKNTEAFF. Using reference TRBV5-1 and TRBJ1-1 for the parts outside the CDR3, the full variable domain is KAGVTQTPRYLIKTRGQQVTLSCSPISGHRSVSWYQQTPGQGLQFLFEYFSETQRNKGNFPGRFSGRQFSNSRSEMNVSTLELGDSALYLCASSLGGTAKNTEAFFGQGTRLTVV.